Listed below are T cell receptor beta chains from one sample, sequenced in a study of regulatory T cells in long-lasting Graves disease. TCRdb re-analysed the multiplex PCR reads in MiXCR, keeping a single row per CDR3 protein. The table shows about 320,000 distinct CDR3 sequences, with about 20% occurring only once. Sequencing was performed on peripheral blood mononuclear cells (PBMCs), taken at new diagnosis, from a patient treated with antithyroid drugs. The receptors were sampled from a female donor with Graves disease. The CDR3 runs from the conserved cysteine through the conserved F or W. D genes are given only for firm matches. Clone size is given for some rows only: seen once, a few or many times, or a class if the clone is expanded.

CDR3: CASSYGGPPTYEQYF
DNA: TGTGCCAGCAGTTACGGGGGGCCCCCCACCTACGAGCAGTACTTC
V: TRBV6-5
size: many
J: TRBJ2-7
D: .

CDR3: CSVEDLMANYGYTF
DNA: TGCAGCGTTGAAGATCTTATGGCGAACTATGGCTACACCTTC
V: TRBV29-1
size: many
J: TRBJ1-2
D: .

CDR3: CASSPGGAVTGELFF
DNA: TGTGCCAGCAGCCCAGGGGGCGCGGTCACCGGGGAGCTGTTTTTT
V: TRBV14
size: few
J: TRBJ2-2
D: TRBD1

CDR3: CASSTPGERSGYTF
DNA: TGCGCCAGCAGCACTCCCGGGGAACGGAGTGGCTACACCTTC
V: TRBV5-1
size: many
J: TRBJ1-2
D: .

CDR3: CASSYMDTQYF
DNA: TGTGCCAGCAGTTACATGGATACGCAGTATTTT
V: TRBV6-5
size: many
J: TRBJ2-3
D: .

CDR3: CATLTGGGNQPQHF
DNA: TGTGCCACGTTAACAGGGGGCGGCAATCAGCCCCAGCATTTT
V: TRBV19
size: many
J: TRBJ1-5
D: TRBD1

CDR3: CASRPGTSGRDTQYF
DNA: TGTGCCAGCAGACCCGGGACTAGCGGACGAGATACGCAGTATTTT
V: TRBV28
size: many
J: TRBJ2-3
D: TRBD2

CDR3: CASSQETGDTYEQYF
DNA: TGTGCCAGCAGCCAAGAGACAGGTGACACCTACGAGCAGTACTTC
V: TRBV4-2
size: many
J: TRBJ2-7
D: .

CDR3: CASSRQGGDEKLFF
DNA: TGTGCCAGCAGCCGACAGGGAGGGGATGAAAAACTGTTTTTT
V: TRBV6-1
size: .
J: TRBJ1-4
D: TRBD1

CDR3: CASSLISGGEGAFF
DNA: TGTGCCAGCAGCTTAATCTCCGGGGGAGAGGGAGCTTTCTTT
V: TRBV11-3
size: few
J: TRBJ1-1
D: .

CDR3: CSARRTGGTVYTF
DNA: TGCAGTGCTAGGAGGACAGGGGGCACGGTCTACACCTTC
V: TRBV20-1
size: many
J: TRBJ1-2
D: TRBD1

CDR3: CASSLSTRTDTQYF
DNA: TGTGCCAGCAGTTTATCTACCCGCACAGATACGCAGTATTTT
V: TRBV28
size: .
J: TRBJ2-3
D: .

CDR3: CASSWSAGAVGKTQYF
DNA: TGTGCCAGCAGCTGGTCGGCGGGGGCGGTGGGGAAGACCCAGTACTTC
V: TRBV11-2
size: .
J: TRBJ2-5
D: .

CDR3: CASPSRAGALTEAFF
DNA: TGTGCCAGTCCTTCTCGCGCAGGGGCGCTCACTGAAGCTTTCTTT
V: TRBV11-2
size: many
J: TRBJ1-1
D: .

CDR3: CASSYPGLAGGREQFF
DNA: TGTGCCAGCAGCTATCCGGGACTAGCGGGAGGCCGTGAGCAGTTCTTC
V: TRBV11-3
size: many
J: TRBJ2-1
D: TRBD2

CDR3: CASSIGTSHYEQYF
DNA: TGTGCCAGCAGCATTGGGACTAGCCACTACGAGCAGTACTTC
V: TRBV28
size: many
J: TRBJ2-7
D: TRBD2

CDR3: CASSTLATIGELFF
DNA: TGTGCCAGTAGTACCCTCGCGACCATCGGGGAGCTGTTTTTT
V: TRBV19
size: .
J: TRBJ2-2
D: .

CDR3: CASSTVPRGRSAYEQYF
DNA: TGTGCCAGCAGCACCGTACCGCGGGGGCGATCCGCCTACGAGCAGTACTTC
V: TRBV11-2
size: .
J: TRBJ2-7
D: .

CDR3: CASNRLAGGDTQYF
DNA: TGTGCCAGCAACCGCCTAGCGGGTGGAGATACGCAGTATTTT
V: TRBV4-2
size: few
J: TRBJ2-3
D: TRBD2

CDR3: CASSLGEGAFF
DNA: TGTGCCAGCAGCCTCGGCGAGGGAGCTTTCTTT
V: TRBV5-5
size: .
J: TRBJ1-1
D: .

CDR3: CASSVDSTAGVRTGELFF
DNA: TGTGCCAGCAGCGTAGATTCTACGGCGGGGGTTCGGACCGGGGAGCTGTTTTTT
V: TRBV9
size: many
J: TRBJ2-2
D: TRBD2

CDR3: CAISEGSSGNTIYF
DNA: TGTGCCATCAGTGAGGGCAGCTCTGGAAACACCATATATTTT
V: TRBV10-3
size: many
J: TRBJ1-3
D: .

CDR3: CASRNAGTWDTF
DNA: TGTGCCAGCAGAAATGCAGGGACGTGGGACACCTTC
V: TRBV6-1
size: many
J: TRBJ1-2
D: .

CDR3: CASSYKVAAGVWSEQYF
DNA: TGTGCCAGCAGTTACAAAGTAGCAGCGGGAGTCTGGTCCGAGCAGTACTTC
V: TRBV6-2/TRBV6-3
size: .
J: TRBJ2-7
D: TRBD2

CDR3: CATAGQSNTGELFF
DNA: TGTGCCACCGCGGGACAGTCAAACACCGGGGAGCTGTTTTTT
V: TRBV12-3/TRBV12-4
size: .
J: TRBJ2-2
D: .

CDR3: CASGGLAGSTDTQYF
DNA: TGTGCCAGCGGGGGGCTAGCGGGTAGCACAGATACGCAGTATTTT
V: TRBV28
size: .
J: TRBJ2-3
D: TRBD2

CDR3: CASSLESGIGEQFF
DNA: TGTGCCAGCAGCTTAGAATCGGGTATAGGTGAGCAGTTCTTC
V: TRBV11-2
size: .
J: TRBJ2-1
D: .

CDR3: CASSIDLAGLSSGANVLTF
DNA: TGTGCCAGTAGTATAGATTTGGCGGGACTAAGCTCTGGGGCCAACGTCCTGACTTTC
V: TRBV19
size: .
J: TRBJ2-6
D: TRBD2

CDR3: CASSQTSNNEQFF
DNA: TGTGCCAGCAGCCAGACTAGTAACAATGAGCAGTTCTTC
V: TRBV28
size: many
J: TRBJ2-1
D: .

CDR3: CASRYFSGAEAFF
DNA: TGTGCCAGCAGATACTTCTCGGGGGCTGAAGCTTTCTTT
V: TRBV27
size: few
J: TRBJ1-1
D: .

CDR3: CASSLTPGLQPQHF
DNA: TGTGCCAGCAGTTTAACCCCAGGGTTGCAGCCCCAGCATTTT
V: TRBV27
size: many
J: TRBJ1-5
D: .

CDR3: CASSQMGQVNEKLFF
DNA: TGTGCCAGCAGCCAAATGGGACAGGTGAATGAAAAACTGTTTTTT
V: TRBV3-1
size: many
J: TRBJ1-4
D: TRBD1

CDR3: CASSPLGLYEQYF
DNA: TGTGCCAGCAGCCCCCTGGGCCTATACGAGCAGTACTTC
V: TRBV28
size: many
J: TRBJ2-7
D: .

CDR3: CASTPRGLAALLGEDTQYF
DNA: TGTGCCAGCACCCCCCGGGGACTAGCGGCCTTGTTGGGGGAAGATACGCAGTATTTT
V: TRBV28
size: many
J: TRBJ2-3
D: TRBD2

CDR3: CASSAREEKLFF
DNA: TGTGCCAGCAGCGCCCGGGAGGAAAAACTGTTTTTT
V: TRBV7-2
size: many
J: TRBJ1-4
D: .

CDR3: CASSQRLSAGELFF
DNA: TGTGCCAGCAGCCAGCGACTGTCCGCCGGGGAGCTGTTTTTT
V: TRBV3-1
size: few
J: TRBJ2-2
D: .

CDR3: CASSDGTSGALRTQYF
DNA: TGTGCCAGCAGTGACGGGACTAGCGGGGCCTTAAGGACCCAGTACTTC
V: TRBV12-3/TRBV12-4
size: many
J: TRBJ2-5
D: TRBD2

CDR3: CSAGLAGPTDTQYF
DNA: TGCAGTGCTGGACTAGCGGGCCCCACAGATACGCAGTATTTT
V: TRBV20-1
size: few
J: TRBJ2-3
D: TRBD2

CDR3: CASSLSWGYTQYF
DNA: TGTGCCAGCAGTTTATCTTGGGGATATACGCAGTATTTT
V: TRBV27
size: few
J: TRBJ2-3
D: .

CDR3: CASSQALRGVTEAFF
DNA: TGTGCCAGCAGCCAAGCCCTTCGGGGGGTGACTGAAGCTTTCTTT
V: TRBV3-1
size: .
J: TRBJ1-1
D: .

CDR3: CAWKQRRGKAGNTIYF
DNA: TGTGCCTGGAAGCAACGCCGGGGGAAAGCTGGAAACACCATATATTTT
V: TRBV30
size: many
J: TRBJ1-3
D: .

CDR3: CATSRETISDTQYF
DNA: TGTGCCACCAGCAGAGAAACAATATCAGATACGCAGTATTTT
V: TRBV15
size: many
J: TRBJ2-3
D: .

CDR3: CSASRLAGGRGTDTQYF
DNA: TGCAGTGCTAGTCGGCTAGCGGGAGGCCGTGGCACAGATACGCAGTATTTT
V: TRBV20-1
size: many
J: TRBJ2-3
D: TRBD2

CDR3: CASAGSSGNTIYF
DNA: TGTGCCAGCGCGGGGAGCTCTGGAAACACCATATATTTT
V: TRBV11-2
size: many
J: TRBJ1-3
D: .

CDR3: CASSPDLSTDTQYF
DNA: TGCGCCAGCAGCCCCGACTTGAGCACAGATACGCAGTATTTT
V: TRBV5-1
size: few
J: TRBJ2-3
D: .